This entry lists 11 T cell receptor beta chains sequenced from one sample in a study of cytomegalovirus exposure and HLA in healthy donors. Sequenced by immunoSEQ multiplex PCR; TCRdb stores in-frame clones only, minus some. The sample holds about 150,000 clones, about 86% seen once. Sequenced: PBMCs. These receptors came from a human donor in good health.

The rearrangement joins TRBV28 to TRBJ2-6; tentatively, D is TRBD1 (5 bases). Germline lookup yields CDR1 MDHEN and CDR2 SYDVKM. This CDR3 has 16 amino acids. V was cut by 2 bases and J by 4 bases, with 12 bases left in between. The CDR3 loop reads CASSLQGHSGANVLTF. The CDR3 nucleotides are TGTGCCAGCAGTTTACAGGGCCACTCCGGGGCCAACGTCCTGACTTTC.

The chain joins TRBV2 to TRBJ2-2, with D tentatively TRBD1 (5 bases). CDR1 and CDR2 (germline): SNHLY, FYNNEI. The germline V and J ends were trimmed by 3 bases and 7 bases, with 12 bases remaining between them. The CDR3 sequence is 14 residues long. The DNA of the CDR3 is TGTGCCAGCAGTGATAACATAGGGGTCGGGGAGCTGTTTTTT. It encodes CASSDNIGVGELFF.

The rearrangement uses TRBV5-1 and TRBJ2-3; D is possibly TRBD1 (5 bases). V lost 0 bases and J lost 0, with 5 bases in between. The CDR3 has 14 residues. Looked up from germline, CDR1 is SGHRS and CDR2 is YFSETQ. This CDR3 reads CASSLEGSTDTQYF. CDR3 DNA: TGCGCCAGCAGCTTGGAGGGGAGCACAGATACGCAGTATTTT.

The CDR3: CAISETSGRAVGNYNEQFF. The CDR3 bases are TGTGCCATCAGTGAGACTAGCGGGAGGGCCGTTGGGAACTACAATGAGCAGTTCTTC. The chain employs TRBV10-3 and TRBJ2-1, with 13 bases that match TRBD2. Germline V gene data show CDR1 as ENHRY and CDR2 as SYGVKD. The CDR3 has 19 amino acids. After removal of 2 bases from V and 3 bases from J, the junction contained 10 bases not matched to a gene.

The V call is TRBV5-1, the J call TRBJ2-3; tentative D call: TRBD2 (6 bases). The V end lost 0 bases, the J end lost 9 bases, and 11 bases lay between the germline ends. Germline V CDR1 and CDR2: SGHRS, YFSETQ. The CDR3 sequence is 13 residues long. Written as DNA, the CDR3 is TGCGCCAGCAGCTTGGCCTCTGCGGGAACGCAGTATTTT. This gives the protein CASSLASAGTQYF.

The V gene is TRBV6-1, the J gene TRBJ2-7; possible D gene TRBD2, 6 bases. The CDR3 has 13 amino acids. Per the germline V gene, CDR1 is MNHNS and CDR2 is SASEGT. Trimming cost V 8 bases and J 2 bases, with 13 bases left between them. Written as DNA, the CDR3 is TGTGCCAGCGGTCGGGACTCCCCCTACGAGCAGTACTTC. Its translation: CASGRDSPYEQYF.

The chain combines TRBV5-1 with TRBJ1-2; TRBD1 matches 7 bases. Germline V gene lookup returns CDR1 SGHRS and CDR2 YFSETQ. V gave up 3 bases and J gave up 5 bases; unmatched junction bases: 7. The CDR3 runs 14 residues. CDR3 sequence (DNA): TGCGCCAGCAGCTCCGGGACAGCCGTTTATGGCTACACCTTC. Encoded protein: CASSSGTAVYGYTF. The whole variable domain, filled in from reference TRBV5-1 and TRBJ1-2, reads KAGVTQTPRYLIKTRGQQVTLSCSPISGHRSVSWYQQTPGQGLQFLFEYFSETQRNKGNFPGRFSGRQFSNSRSEMNVSTLELGDSALYLCASSSGTAVYGYTFGSGTRLTVV.

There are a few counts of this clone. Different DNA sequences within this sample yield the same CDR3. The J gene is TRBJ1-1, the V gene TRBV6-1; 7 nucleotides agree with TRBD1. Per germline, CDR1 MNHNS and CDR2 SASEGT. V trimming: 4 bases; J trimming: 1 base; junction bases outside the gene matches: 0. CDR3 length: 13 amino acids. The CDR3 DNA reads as TGTGCCAGCAGTGGACAGGGGAACACTGAAGCTTTCTTT. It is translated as CASSGQGNTEAFF.

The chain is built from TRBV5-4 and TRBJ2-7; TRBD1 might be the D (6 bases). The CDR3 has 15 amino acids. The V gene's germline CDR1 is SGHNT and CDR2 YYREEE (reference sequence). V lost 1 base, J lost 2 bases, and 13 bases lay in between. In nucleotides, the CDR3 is TGTGCCAGCAGCTTGATGAACAGGGTGACCTACGAGCAGTACTTC. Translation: CASSLMNRVTYEQYF.

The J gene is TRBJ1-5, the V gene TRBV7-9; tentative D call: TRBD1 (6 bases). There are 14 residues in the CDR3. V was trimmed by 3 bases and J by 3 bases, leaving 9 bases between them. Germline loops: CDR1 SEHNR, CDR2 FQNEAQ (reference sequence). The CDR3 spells CASSFGGHNQPQHF. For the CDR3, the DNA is TGTGCCAGCAGCTTCGGGGGGCACAATCAGCCCCAGCATTTT.

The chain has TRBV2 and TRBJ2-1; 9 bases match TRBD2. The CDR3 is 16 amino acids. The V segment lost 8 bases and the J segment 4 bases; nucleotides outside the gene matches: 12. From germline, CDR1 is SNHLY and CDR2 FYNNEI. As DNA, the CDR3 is TGTGCCAGCTCTGAGGTTCGACTAGCGGTTTACAATGAGCAGTTCTTC. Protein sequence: CASSEVRLAVYNEQFF.